The source of this T cell receptor beta chain is a study of blood T cell repertoires in COVID-19. The cohort comprised adults aged about 18 to 100 years residing in approximately 25 US areas. Allocation to cohorts depended on clinical history reported by the participants. Donors in Cohort 3 who had recovered were those with two negative PCRs, healthcare professional clearance, or resolution of their symptoms. CDR3 length: 13 residues. With 1 base removed from V and 2 bases from J, the gap between germline ends came to 7 bases. Germline V gene lookup returns CDR1 SGHKS and CDR2 YYEKEE (reference sequence). Original methodology: Estimated nucleated cell counts came from reference gene primer amplification. The repertoire was sequenced with immunoSEQ multiplex PCR; TCRdb's copy has only in-frame clones and lacks some. V, J and clone size derive from that table, while D and trimming were established from the DNA sequence. The data contain around 240,000 clones, 80% to 90% of them singletons.

The J gene is TRBJ2-7, the V gene TRBV5-5; D call uncertain. The clonotype was recovered from a woman aged 45-65 years who had recovered from COVID-19. Sequencing was performed on PBMCs or T cells enriched from blood (not recorded which). CDR3 DNA sequence: TGTGCCAGCAGCTTGACACCGACCTACGAGCAGTACTTC. As protein: CASSLTPTYEQYF.